Following are 25 T cell receptor beta chains from one sample sequenced in a study of blood T cell repertoires in COVID-19. Assay used: immunoSEQ multiplex PCR; TCRdb lists only in-frame clones, some missing. The sample has some 250,000 clones; about 86% are singletons. The sample consisted of peripheral blood. The receptors stem from a woman between 25 and 40 years old who had recovered from COVID-19.

The chain has TRBV6-5 and TRBJ1-1, with D perhaps TRBD1 (5 bases). V lost 7 bases and J 2 bases, leaving 11 bases between the germline ends. Germline loops: CDR1 MNHEY, CDR2 SVGAGI. This CDR3 is 13 amino acids long. CDR3: CASTWGGNTEAFF. Here the CDR3 DNA reads TGTGCCAGCACTTGGGGGGGTAACACTGAAGCTTTCTTT.

This chain links TRBV3-1 (or the pseudogene TRBV3-2) with TRBJ1-2; the match to TRBD1 covers 7 bases. V shed 3 bases, J shed 2 bases, and the junction held 3 bases outside the gene matches. Per germline, CDR1 LGHDT and CDR2 YNNKEL (reference sequence). The CDR3 is 14 amino acids. The CDR3 protein is CASSQPGQNYGYTF. In nucleotides, the CDR3 is TGTGCCAGCAGCCAGCCGGGACAGAACTATGGCTACACCTTC.

The chain carries TRBV7-2 and TRBJ1-4; D is perhaps TRBD1 (5 bases). The V end lost 5 bases, the J end lost 4 bases, and 11 bases lay between the germline ends. Per germline, CDR1 SGHTA and CDR2 FQGNSA. The CDR3 covers 14 residues. The CDR3 bases are TGTGCCAGCAGCCCCGGGACTAATAATGAAAAACTGTTTTTT. Translated, it gives CASSPGTNNEKLFF.

The chain is built from TRBV7-9 and TRBJ1-2; no clear D gene. Per the germline V gene, CDR1 is SEHNR and CDR2 is FQNEAQ (reference sequence). The CDR3 runs to 15 residues. Trimming took off 3 bases at V and 8 bases at J, with 19 bases between the two ends. The chain's CDR3 is CASSLDGISLEGYTF. The CDR3 DNA reads TGTGCCAGCAGCTTGGACGGGATCTCCCTCGAAGGCTACACCTTC.

The rearrangement uses TRBV3-1 (or the pseudogene TRBV3-2) and TRBJ2-5; D might be TRBD2 (7 bases). Deletions cut 0 bases from V and 5 bases from J, with 13 bases between. The CDR3 extends over 15 amino acids. Per germline, CDR1 LGHDT and CDR2 YNNKEL (reference sequence). The CDR3: CASSQDGGGPETQYF. CDR3 coding DNA: TGTGCCAGCAGCCAAGATGGGGGGGGGCCGGAGACCCAGTACTTC.

The chain joins TRBV5-6 to TRBJ2-3; maybe TRBD2 (7 bases). The length of the CDR3 is 13 residues. V lost 2 bases and J 14 bases, leaving 18 bases between the germline ends. Germline V CDR1 and CDR2: SGHDT, YYEEEE. The CDR3 bases are TGTGCCAGCAGCTTAGAATTTGGGGGGGCCTCGTATTTT. Its protein product is CASSLEFGGASYF.

This clone was counted ten times or more. V is TRBV4-3 and J is TRBJ1-3, with D unclear. The V end was cut by 0 bases, the J end by 3 bases, with 6 bases between. This CDR3 has 14 residues. CDR1 is LGHNA and CDR2 is YSLEER in the germline V gene. CDR3 amino acids: CASSQELLGNTIYF. The CDR3 nucleotides are TGCGCCAGCAGCCAAGAGTTACTTGGAAACACCATATATTTT.

This clone was seen a handful of times. This chain connects TRBV5-1 to TRBJ1-1, with a possible D match to TRBD1 (6 bases). The CDR3 is made up of 12 amino acids. The V end lost 5 bases, the J end lost 5 bases, and 10 bases lay between the germline ends. Germline V gives CDR1 SGHRS, CDR2 YFSETQ. The CDR3 reads CASSTRGTEAFF. CDR3 sequence (DNA): TGCGCCAGCAGTACCAGGGGAACTGAAGCTTTCTTT.

This clone was counted many times. The chain combines TRBV15 with TRBJ2-5; weak D call: TRBD1 (5 bases). V was trimmed by 3 bases and J by 5 bases, leaving 10 bases between them. Per the germline V gene, CDR1 is LNHNV and CDR2 is YYDKDF (reference sequence). The CDR3 length is 13 residues. CDR3 in amino acids: CATSSVAGETQYF. DNA for the CDR3: TGTGCCACCAGCAGTGTCGCAGGGGAGACCCAGTACTTC.

This clone was counted once. The chain is built from TRBV3-1 (or the pseudogene TRBV3-2) and TRBJ1-1; 8 bases match TRBD1. Germline CDR1 reads LGHDT; CDR2 reads YNNKEL (reference sequence). J was trimmed by 1 base and V by 5 bases; bases with no gene match: 6. The CDR3 is 15 amino acids. The CDR3 is CASSRWTGQNTEAFF. CDR3 DNA sequence: TGTGCCAGCAGCAGATGGACAGGGCAGAACACTGAAGCTTTCTTT.

V is TRBV4-1 and J is TRBJ1-6; D call uncertain. With 1 base removed from V and 10 bases from J, the gap between germline ends came to 8 bases. CDR3 length: 13 residues. Looked up from germline, CDR1 is MGHRA and CDR2 is YSYEKL. The CDR3 bases are TGCGCCAGCAGCCAAGCGCTAATGTCACCCCTCCACTTT. Its protein product is CASSQALMSPLHF.

The chain has TRBV3-1 (or the pseudogene TRBV3-2) and TRBJ1-2; 9 nucleotides align to TRBD1. The V gene end was trimmed by 1 base and the J gene end by 2 bases; junction bases not matched to a gene: 5. The CDR3 has 16 amino acids. Germline-derived CDR1 and CDR2 are LGHDT and YNNKEL (reference sequence). The CDR3, as DNA: TGTGCCAGCAGCCAAGCCATAGGACAGGGGAACTATGGCTACACCTTC. Translated: CASSQAIGQGNYGYTF.

The J gene is TRBJ2-2, the V gene TRBV5-1, with TRBD1 matching 9 bases. CDR1 and CDR2 from the germline V gene are SGHRS and YFSETQ. This CDR3 region has 15 residues. V gave up 4 bases and J gave up 4 bases; unmatched junction bases: 5. This CDR3 reads CASSRDRASTGELFF. In nucleotides, the CDR3 is TGCGCCAGCAGCCGGGACAGGGCGAGCACCGGGGAGCTGTTTTTT.

The J gene is TRBJ1-1, the V gene TRBV28, with 9 bases that match TRBD1. This CDR3 comprises 12 residues. V lost 6 bases to trimming and J lost 9 bases; unmatched junction nucleotides: 5. Per germline, CDR1 MDHEN and CDR2 SYDVKM. CDR3 nucleotides: TGTGCCAGCAGCCAGGGACAGGGCAAAGCTTTCTTT. Its protein is CASSQGQGKAFF.

The rearrangement uses TRBV10-3 and TRBJ1-2; 9 nucleotides line up with TRBD1. The CDR3 is made up of 14 amino acids. Germline loops: CDR1 ENHRY, CDR2 SYGVKD. With 6 bases clipped from V and 4 bases from J, the junction kept 6 bases outside the gene matches. The DNA for the CDR3 is TGTGCCATCAGGGATACAGGGGGCTTCTATGGCTACACCTTC. Amino acid sequence: CAIRDTGGFYGYTF.

V usage is TRBV2 and J usage is TRBJ2-5; 9 nucleotides agree with TRBD2. V lost 8 bases, J lost 9 bases, and 1 base stayed unmatched. The CDR3 runs 10 residues. The germline V gene encodes CDR1 SNHLY and CDR2 FYNNEI. The CDR3 region has the DNA TGTGCCAGCGGCGGGGGGGCCCAGTACTTC. It is translated as CASGGGAQYF.

The rearrangement uses TRBV7-6 and TRBJ2-3, with TRBD2 matching 11 bases. The V segment lost 5 bases and the J segment 2 bases; nucleotides outside the gene matches: 6. The CDR3 loop spans 16 amino acids. Germline loops: CDR1 SGHVS, CDR2 FNYEAQ. CDR3 amino acids: CASSLSGGVPTDTQYF. The CDR3, as DNA: TGTGCCAGCAGCCTTAGCGGGGGGGTCCCCACAGATACGCAGTATTTT.

This chain links TRBV29-1 with TRBJ2-1; TRBD1 agrees at 8 bases. The CDR3 length is 15 residues. Trimming removed 1 base from V and 4 bases from J; junction bases left unmatched: 6. Germline assignment: CDR1 SQVTM and CDR2 ANQGSEA. This CDR3 is CSVEGGRGLYNEQFF. CDR3 DNA sequence: TGCAGCGTTGAAGGAGGCAGGGGGCTTTACAATGAGCAGTTCTTC.

The V gene is TRBV7-9, the J gene TRBJ1-4; TRBD1 agrees at 12 bases. This CDR3 region has 15 residues. CDR1 SEHNR and CDR2 FQNEAQ come from the germline V gene (reference sequence). The V gene end was trimmed by 5 bases and the J gene end by 7 bases; junction bases not matched to a gene: 5. The DNA for the CDR3 is TGTGCCAGCAGCCCAGGGACAGGGGGCCGTGAAAAACTGTTTTTT. It is translated as CASSPGTGGREKLFF.

The chain recombines TRBV6-2 or TRBV6-3 with TRBJ2-5; D is perhaps TRBD2 (6 bases). This CDR3 spans 15 amino acids. Trimming left V 5 bases short and J 1 base short, with 14 bases between. Germline V gives CDR1 MNHEY, CDR2 SVGEGT. The DNA of the CDR3 is TGTGCCAGCAGTCACTGGGACTTTACCCAAGAGACCCAGTACTTC. Amino acid sequence: CASSHWDFTQETQYF.

The genes are TRBV11-2 and TRBJ2-7, with 9 nucleotides matching TRBD1. The V gene end was trimmed by 5 bases and the J gene end by 3 bases; junction bases not matched to a gene: 8. CDR3 length equals 15 residues. Germline V gives CDR1 SGHAT, CDR2 FQNNGV. DNA for the CDR3: TGTGCCAGCAGCCCCCTAGGGGGACAGGGCTACGAGCAGTACTTC. Translating it yields CASSPLGGQGYEQYF.

The V and J genes are TRBV5-1 and TRBJ1-5; D unclear. This CDR3 contains 15 residues. V lost 0 bases to trimming and J lost 0 bases, with 7 bases between them. Germline CDR1 reads SGHRS; CDR2 reads YFSETQ. The CDR3 protein is CASSLDGNSNQPQHF. The CDR3 DNA reads TGCGCCAGCAGCTTGGACGGGAATAGCAATCAGCCCCAGCATTTT. The full variable domain, its missing parts supplied by reference TRBV5-1 and TRBJ1-5, is KAGVTQTPRYLIKTRGQQVTLSCSPISGHRSVSWYQQTPGQGLQFLFEYFSETQRNKGNFPGRFSGRQFSNSRSEMNVSTLELGDSALYLCASSLDGNSNQPQHFGDGTRLSIL.

In its sample, this clone was seen many times. This rearrangement joins TRBV7-9 to TRBJ1-1; no reliable D call. The CDR3 is 12 amino acids. Trimming left V 2 bases short and J 5 bases short, with 6 bases between. Germline CDR1 SEHNR, CDR2 FQNEAQ (reference sequence). The CDR3 here is CASSLLRTEAFF. For the CDR3, the DNA is TGTGCCAGCAGCTTACTCAGGACTGAAGCTTTCTTT.

The chain is built from TRBV6-5 and TRBJ2-1; unclear D gene. The germline CDR1 and CDR2 sequences are MNHEY and SVGAGI. Between the trimmed V and J ends, which lost 2 bases and 0 bases, there was a span of 11 bases. The CDR3 runs 16 residues. The CDR3 sequence: CASSYRSTYSYNEQFF. DNA of the CDR3: TGTGCCAGCAGTTACCGGAGTACCTACTCCTACAATGAGCAGTTCTTC.

The rearrangement links TRBV5-6 to TRBJ1-1; weak D call: TRBD1 (6 bases). CDR1 is SGHDT and CDR2 is YYEEEE in the germline V gene. V lost 3 bases to trimming and J lost 2 bases, with 26 bases between them. The CDR3 runs to 19 residues. DNA for the CDR3: TGTGCCAGCAGCTCAGACTGGGGGATGGGGAGCAGGGGAAACACTGAAGCTTTCTTT. Residues: CASSSDWGMGSRGNTEAFF.